This T cell receptor (beta chain) originates from a study of blood T cell repertoires in COVID-19. In the source study's methods: Using reference gene primer amplification, nucleated cell counts were estimated. The protocol was immunoSEQ multiplex PCR, while the TCRdb copy is restricted to in-frame clones and leaves out a portion. The V and J calls and clone size are taken from that table; D and trimming were inferred from the DNA. The top ten hold 4.4% of the sample, which has some 200,000 clones, 70% to 90% seen once. What was sequenced was peripheral blood. This receptor was identified in a man in his forties or fifties with acute or convalescent COVID-19.

CDR3 region: CATRDSPYNEQFF. The CDR3 DNA sequence: TGTGCCACCAGGGACAGTCCCTACAATGAGCAGTTCTTC. The chain is built from TRBV7-9 and TRBJ2-1; 7 bases align to TRBD1. Germline V CDR1 and CDR2: SEHNR, FQNEAQ (reference sequence). This CDR3 has 13 amino acids. Trimming at V came to 10 bases and at J to 2 bases, leaving 5 bases not matched to a gene.